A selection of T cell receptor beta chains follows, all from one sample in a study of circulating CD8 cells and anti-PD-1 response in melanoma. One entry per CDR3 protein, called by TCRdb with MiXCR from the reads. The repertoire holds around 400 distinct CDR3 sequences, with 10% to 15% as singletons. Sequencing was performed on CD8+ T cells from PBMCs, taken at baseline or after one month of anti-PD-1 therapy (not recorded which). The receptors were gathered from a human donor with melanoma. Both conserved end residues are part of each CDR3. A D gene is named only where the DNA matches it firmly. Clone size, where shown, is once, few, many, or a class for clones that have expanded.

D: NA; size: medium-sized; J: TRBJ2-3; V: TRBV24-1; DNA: TGTGCCACCAGTGATGCAGAGACAGATACGCAGTATTTT; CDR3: CATSDAETDTQYF
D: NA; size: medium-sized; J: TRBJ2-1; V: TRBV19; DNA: TGTGCCACCGGGGCCCTTACATACAATGAGCAGTTCTTC; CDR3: CATGALTYNEQFF
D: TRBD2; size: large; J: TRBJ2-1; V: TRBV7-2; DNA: TGTGCCAGCAGCTACGACTTGCGGGGGGTATACAATGAGCAGTTCTTC; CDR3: CASSYDLRGVYNEQFF
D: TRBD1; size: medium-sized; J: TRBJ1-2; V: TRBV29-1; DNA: TGCAGCGTTCCCCAGCCGGGACAGGGTGGACACTATGGCTACACCTTC; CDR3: CSVPQPGQGGHYGYTF
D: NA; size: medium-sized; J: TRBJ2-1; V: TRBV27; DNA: TGTGCCAGCAGTTTATCGGGGGCTAGCGGTCTTCGCAATGAGCAGTTCTTC; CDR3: CASSLSGASGLRNEQFF
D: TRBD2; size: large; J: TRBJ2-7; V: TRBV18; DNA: TGTGCCAGCTCACCCTGGACTAGCGGGCCCCAATTCTACGAGCAGTACTTC; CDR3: CASSPWTSGPQFYEQYF
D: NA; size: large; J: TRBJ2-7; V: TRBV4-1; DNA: TGCGCCAGCAGCCAAGACGCCGCGAACTACGAGCAGTACTTC; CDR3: CASSQDAANYEQYF
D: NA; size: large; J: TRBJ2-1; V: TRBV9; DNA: TGTGCCAGCAGCGTAGGAGGAGGGAGGAATGAGCAGTTCTTC; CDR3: CASSVGGGRNEQFF
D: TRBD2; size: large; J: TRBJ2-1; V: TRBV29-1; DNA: TGCAGCGTTCTAGGACTAGCGACCTACAATGAGCAGTTCTTC; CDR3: CSVLGLATYNEQFF
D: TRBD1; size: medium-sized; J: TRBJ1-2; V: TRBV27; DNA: TGTGCCAGCAGTTTAACAGGGGCCTATGGCTACACCTTC; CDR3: CASSLTGAYGYTF
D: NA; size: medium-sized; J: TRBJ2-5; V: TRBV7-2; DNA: TGTGCCAGCAGCTTAGTGGGGCTGGAGACCCAGTACTTC; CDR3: CASSLVGLETQYF
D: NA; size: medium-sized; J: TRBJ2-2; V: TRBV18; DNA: TGTGCCAGCTCACCGGACGAGCGACTAAACACCGGGGAGCTGTTTTTT; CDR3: CASSPDERLNTGELFF
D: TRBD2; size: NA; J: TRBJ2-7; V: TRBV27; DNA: TGTGCCAGCAGCGTACTAGCGGGGGCCTCCTACGAGCAGTACTTC; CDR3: CASSVLAGASYEQYF
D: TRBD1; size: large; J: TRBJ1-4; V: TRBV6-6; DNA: TGTGCCAGCAGTTACTCGAGACAGGGGAGTGAAAAACTGTTTTTT; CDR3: CASSYSRQGSEKLFF
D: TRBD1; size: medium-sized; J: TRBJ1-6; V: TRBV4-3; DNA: TGCGCCAGCAGCCAACGGACAGGGGGAGATTCACCCCTCCACTTT; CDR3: CASSQRTGGDSPLHF
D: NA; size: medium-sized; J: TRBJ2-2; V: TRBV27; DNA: TGTGCCAGCACCCGGTCAGGGCTTTACACCGGGGAGCTGTTTTTT; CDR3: CASTRSGLYTGELFF
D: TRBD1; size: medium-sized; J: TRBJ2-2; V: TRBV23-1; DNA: TGCGCCAGCAGTCATCTGGACAGGGGCGTGAACACCGGGGAGCTGTTTTTT; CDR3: CASSHLDRGVNTGELFF
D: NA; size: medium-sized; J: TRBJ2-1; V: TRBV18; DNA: TGTGCCAGCTCACCAGTTGCCTACAATGAGCAGTTCTTC; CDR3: CASSPVAYNEQFF
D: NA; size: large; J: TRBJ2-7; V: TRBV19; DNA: TGTGCCAGTAGTATAGATCTGGGGAGCTCCTACGAGCAGTACTTC; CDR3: CASSIDLGSSYEQYF
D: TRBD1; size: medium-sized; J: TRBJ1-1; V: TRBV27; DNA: TGTGCCAGCAGTTTGACAGGGAGTGATGAAGCTTTCTTT; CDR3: CASSLTGSDEAFF
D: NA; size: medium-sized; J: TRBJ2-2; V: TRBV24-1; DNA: TGTGCCACCAGTGTCGGCGCCGGGGAGCTGTTTTTT; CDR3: CATSVGAGELFF
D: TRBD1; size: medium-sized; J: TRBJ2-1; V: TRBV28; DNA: TGTGCCAGCAGCCACCCCGGCAGGGGGATAGATGAGCAGTTCTTC; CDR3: CASSHPGRGIDEQFF